This T cell receptor beta chain was profiled in a study of blood T cell repertoires in COVID-19. Across the whole study: The United States, Italy and Spain were the sources of the acute and convalescent COVID-19 samples. PBMCs, B-cell-depleted T cells, or T cells were the source of the cDNA or gDNA that made up the material.

In the authors' methods: Estimation of nucleated cell counts was performed using reference gene primer amplification. Generated by immunoSEQ multiplex PCR, the TCRdb table keeps only in-frame clones and is missing some. That table is the source of V, J and clone size, and D and trimming were worked out from the DNA. The table includes under 150,000 clones, approximately 87% detected once. CDR1 ENHRY and CDR2 SYGVKD come from the germline V gene. V lost 5 bases and J lost 4; bases outside the gene matches: 5. The CDR3 is made up of 15 amino acids. The specimen was peripheral blood. The clonotype comes from a man aged 50 to 60 with acute or convalescent COVID-19. The chain carries TRBV10-3 and TRBJ2-1, with 10 bases that match TRBD2. The CDR3 sequence is CAISRLAGDYNEQFF. CDR3 coding DNA: TGTGCCATCAGTCGACTAGCGGGTGATTACAATGAGCAGTTCTTC.